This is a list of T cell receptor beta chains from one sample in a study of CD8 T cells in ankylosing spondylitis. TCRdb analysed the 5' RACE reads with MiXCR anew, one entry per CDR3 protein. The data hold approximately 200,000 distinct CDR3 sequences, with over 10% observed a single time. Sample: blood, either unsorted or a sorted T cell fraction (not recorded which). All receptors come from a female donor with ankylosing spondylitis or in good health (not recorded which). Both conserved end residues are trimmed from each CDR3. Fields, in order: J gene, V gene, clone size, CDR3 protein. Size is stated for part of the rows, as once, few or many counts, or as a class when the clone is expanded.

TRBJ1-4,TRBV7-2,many,ASSLQNPNEKLF
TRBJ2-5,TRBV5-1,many,ASSLIRMTGQKETQY
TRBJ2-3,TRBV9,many,ASSALGQGFTDTQY
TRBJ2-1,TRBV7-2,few,ASSTRLAGNEQF
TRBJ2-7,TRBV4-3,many,ASSRHGLAEYEQY
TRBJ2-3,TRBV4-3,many,ASSQDRGQGADTQY
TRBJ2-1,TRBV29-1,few,SVEEFRALYYNEQF
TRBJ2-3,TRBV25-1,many,ASSDLTDTQY
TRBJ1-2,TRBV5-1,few,ASSPSGDGYT
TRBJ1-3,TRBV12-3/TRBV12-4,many,ASSVAGGRNTIY
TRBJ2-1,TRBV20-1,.,SAPRDRDYNEQF
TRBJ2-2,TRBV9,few,ASSATGGESGELF
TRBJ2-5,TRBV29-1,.,SVEETGLAGVSETQY
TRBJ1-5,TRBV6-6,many,ASRDQGPQH
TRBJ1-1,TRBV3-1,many,ASSQVRNTEAF
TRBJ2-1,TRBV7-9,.,ASNPPGQYNEQF
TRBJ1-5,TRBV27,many,ASSGSWAVSNQPQH
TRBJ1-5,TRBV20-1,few,SARGTGLRKEPQH
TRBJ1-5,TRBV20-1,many,SAREGANNQPQH
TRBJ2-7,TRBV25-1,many,ASSSRDRGGYEQY
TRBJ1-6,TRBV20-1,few,SARVGSGESPLH
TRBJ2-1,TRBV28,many,ASSFRGPLGNEQF
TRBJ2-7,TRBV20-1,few,GSGTEYSTQQY
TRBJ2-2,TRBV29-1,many,SVGDRSAAGELF
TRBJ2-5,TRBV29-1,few,SADSPGGAEETQY
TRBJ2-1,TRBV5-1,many,ASSLVAGRGNEQF
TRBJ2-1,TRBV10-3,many,ASLAGGLDEQF
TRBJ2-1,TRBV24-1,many,AIRPRLAGEQF